A selection of T cell receptor beta chains follows, all from one sample in a study of CD8 T cells in ankylosing spondylitis. MiXCR, applied by TCRdb to the 5' RACE reads, yields one record per CDR3 protein. Among about 800,000 distinct CDR3 sequences listed, over 9.5% were seen once. Source material: blood, either unsorted or a sorted T cell fraction (not recorded which). These receptors were collected from a male donor with ankylosing spondylitis. Each CDR3 is given with its conserved first and last residue. D genes are given only for firm matches. Rows may omit the clone size; those that give it use once, few, many or a size class.

j_gene,d_gene,v_gene,abundance,CDR3aa,CDR3nt
TRBJ1-2,-,TRBV4-2,-,CASSQDLQSYGYTF,TGTGCCAGCAGCCAAGATTTACAGAGCTATGGCTACACCTTC
TRBJ2-7,-,TRBV6-1,many,CASSRQGTIGQYF,TGTGCCAGCAGTCGACAGGGGACTATCGGGCAGTACTTC
TRBJ2-7,-,TRBV20-1,-,CSARGDISYEQYF,TGCAGTGCTAGAGGGGACATTTCCTACGAGCAGTACTTC
TRBJ2-3,TRBD2,TRBV7-3,-,CASRRSGVSTDTQYF,TGTGCCAGCAGACGGAGCGGGGTTAGCACAGATACGCAGTATTTT
TRBJ1-4,-,TRBV5-4,-,CASSTGGLNEKLFF,TGTGCCAGCAGCACCGGAGGTCTTAATGAAAAACTGTTTTTT
TRBJ2-7,-,TRBV28,many,CASRPSPVYEQYF,TGTGCCAGCAGACCCAGCCCTGTCTACGAGCAGTACTTC
TRBJ1-6,-,TRBV18,-,CASSPIQGAHSPLHF,TGTGCCAGCTCACCCATACAGGGAGCCCACTCACCCCTCCACTTT
TRBJ1-2,TRBD1,TRBV29-1,-,CSVVGGQGSYGYTF,TGCAGCGTTGTGGGGGGACAGGGTTCCTATGGCTACACCTTC
TRBJ2-2,-,TRBV12-3/TRBV12-4,few,CASSFSYKTGELFF,TGTGCCAGCAGTTTCTCTTACAAGACCGGGGAGCTGTTTTTT
TRBJ2-2,-,TRBV29-1,many,CSARGLSSGELFF,TGCAGCGCCCGGGGACTTTCGAGCGGGGAGCTGTTTTTT
TRBJ2-1,TRBD1,TRBV12-3/TRBV12-4,-,CASSSDGQDEQFF,TGTGCCAGCAGTTCCGACGGACAGGATGAGCAGTTCTTC
TRBJ1-2,-,TRBV5-1,few,CASSVRGYGYTF,TGCGCCAGCAGCGTCAGGGGTTATGGCTACACCTTC
TRBJ2-2,TRBD2,TRBV4-3,few,CASSQELAGGQRGTGELFF,TGCGCCAGCAGCCAAGAACTAGCGGGAGGCCAAAGGGGAACCGGGGAGCTGTTTTTT
TRBJ1-1,-,TRBV5-1,-,CASGPGFNTEAFF,TGCGCCAGCGGACCAGGCTTCAACACTGAAGCTTTCTTT
TRBJ2-2,-,TRBV2,-,CASRLRDGNTGELFF,TGTGCCAGCAGGCTACGGGACGGCAACACCGGGGAGCTGTTTTTT
TRBJ2-7,-,TRBV9,-,CASSVVGAGEQYF,TGTGCCAGCAGCGTAGTCGGGGCCGGCGAGCAGTACTTC
TRBJ1-2,-,TRBV20-1,few,CSAVDRYGYTF,TGCAGTGCTGTCGACAGATATGGCTACACCTTC